The 2 T cell receptor beta chains below come from one sample, sequenced in a study of a mutant IDH1 vaccine in newly diagnosed glioma. Produced via immunoSEQ multiplex PCR; TCRdb's table is partial and in-frame only. This table holds about 33,000 clones, around 80% found once. Described time point: week 35, safety follow-up. What each vaccine dose contained was 300 ug of mutant IDH1 20-mer peptide, accompanied by topical imiquimod. No antigen is known for these receptors. The starting material was PBMCs, obtained from a glioma patient whose treatment included an IDH1 peptide vaccine. These receptors were collected from a young woman with glioma.

This chain uses TRBV18 with TRBJ2-7, with 8 bases aligning to TRBD1. Trimming removed 8 bases from V and 0 bases from J; junction bases left unmatched: 3. The CDR3 loop spans 13 amino acids. Looked up from germline, CDR1 is KGHSH and CDR2 is LQKENI. CDR3 sequence reads: CASGTGGSYEQYF. The CDR3 DNA reads TGTGCCAGCGGTACAGGGGGCTCCTACGAGCAGTACTTC.

The chain is built from TRBV7-3 and TRBJ2-2, with a weak D call TRBD2 (6 bases). Germline V gene data show CDR1 as SGHTA and CDR2 as FQGTGA. Trimming took 0 bases from V and 7 from J, leaving 9 bases between them. There are 14 residues in the CDR3. The CDR3 region is CASSLTGGGGELFF. The CDR3 nucleotides read TGTGCCAGCAGCTTAACTGGGGGAGGCGGGGAGCTGTTTTTT.